This TCR beta chain is drawn from a study of identical twins. This clonotype was counted at least ten times. TCRdb independently ran MiXCR on the 5' RACE reads; one entry per CDR3 protein. Of about 240,000 distinct CDR3 sequences in the sample, roughly 10% were seen once. V was pared by 3 bases and J by 3 bases, with 8 bases between. Germline CDR1 is MDHEN and CDR2 is SYDVKM. The CDR3 has 13 residues. This TCR came from a man aged 50-60 years in good health. This chain uses TRBV28 with TRBJ2-5; possibly TRBD1 or TRBD2 for D (6 bases each). Sequencing input: memory T cells sorted from blood. The CDR3 here is CASSFRGEETQYF. The CDR3 DNA follows: TGTGCCAGCAGTTTTAGGGGGGAAGAGACCCAGTACTTC.